Sequencing of this T cell receptor (beta chain) was carried out in a study of T cell responses to AZD1222 COVID-19 vaccine. Findings and caveats of the study: Donors skewed white British and female; clonal diversity was possibly underestimated. AZD1222 recipients seropositive at baseline numbered only six. Repertoires were sampled only after the peak T cell response.

This clone was seen just once. The target antigen is unknown. Germline V CDR1 and CDR2: GTSNPN, SVGIG (reference sequence). The CDR3 runs 12 residues. Trimming pared 1 base from V and 6 bases from J, leaving 7 bases between. Repertoires were generated with immunoSEQ multiplex PCR, while TCRdb's copy carries only in-frame clones and drops some. Found here are tens of thousands of clones, approximately 90% of them singletons; the top ten hold roughly 12%. The clonotype originates from an adult who received the AZD1222 COVID-19 vaccine. This rearrangement joins TRBV30 to TRBJ2-1; no definite D call. Sequencing was performed on peripheral blood, taken 28 days after the second AZD1222 dose. The CDR3 DNA reads as TGTGCCTGGAGTGATAATAGCAATGAGCAGTTCTTC. Amino acids: CAWSDNSNEQFF.